The 30 T cell receptor beta chains reported below all come from one sample, sequenced in a study of beta chain features in type 1 diabetes. Study observations and caveats: TCRB CDR3 length was moderately but significantly reduced in all four CD4+ subsets of Type 1 diabetes patients.

Isolated RNA was reverse transcribed in full, so expressed TCRB transcripts were sequenced. Produced via immunoSEQ multiplex PCR; TCRdb's table is partial and in-frame only. The sample includes roughly 51,000 clones, 40% to 65% of them seen just once. For these receptors, no antigen is known. The specimen was Tregs from blood. The receptors stem from a woman between 40 and 55 years old with type 1 diabetes.

The V call is TRBV5-1, the J call TRBJ2-7; no clear D gene. Germline assignment: CDR1 SGHRS and CDR2 YFSETQ. Trimming stripped 0 bases from V and 4 bases from J, with 8 bases between. The CDR3 is 13 residues long. In DNA form, the CDR3 reads TGCGCCAGCAGCTTGGGACTCCTTTACGAGCAGTACTTC. Translated, it gives CASSLGLLYEQYF.

The V gene is TRBV5-4, the J gene TRBJ2-7; 7 bases map to TRBD1. The V gene end was trimmed by 0 bases and the J gene end by 3 bases; junction bases not matched to a gene: 6. Germline lookup yields CDR1 SGHNT and CDR2 YYREEE (reference sequence). This CDR3 has 15 amino acids. CDR3 sequence reads: CASSLGGTAYYEQYF. The CDR3 DNA is TGTGCCAGCAGCTTGGGTGGGACAGCCTACTACGAGCAGTACTTC.

There are a few counts of this clone. In nucleotides, the CDR3 is TGCGCCAGCAGCTTGGACGGTTCGAGGGATCAGCCCCAGCATTTT. Amino acid sequence: CASSLDGSRDQPQHF. J is TRBJ1-5 and V is TRBV5-1, with D unresolved. Germline values: CDR1 SGHRS, CDR2 YFSETQ. The CDR3 consists of 15 residues. V shed 0 bases and J shed 5 bases, with 12 bases lying between them.

CDR3 residues: CASRGTGEAETQYF. CDR3 bases: TGTGCCAGCAGGGGGACAGGGGAGGCAGAGACCCAGTACTTC. The chain combines TRBV28 with TRBJ2-5; TRBD1 matches 10 bases. The V segment lost 6 bases and the J segment 4 bases; nucleotides outside the gene matches: 5. The CDR3 is 14 amino acids. Per germline, CDR1 MDHEN and CDR2 SYDVKM.

This clone has only a few counts. This chain joins TRBV7-2 and TRBJ2-7; 7 nucleotides match TRBD1. The CDR3 extends over 14 amino acids. V lost 5 bases to trimming and J lost 1 base; unmatched junction nucleotides: 5. Germline assignment: CDR1 SGHTA and CDR2 FQGNSA. The CDR3 is CASSPGTVSYEQYF. In nucleotides, the CDR3 is TGTGCCAGCAGCCCGGGGACAGTTTCCTACGAGCAGTACTTC.

The CDR3 protein is CAITRGGNYEQYF. In DNA form, the CDR3 reads TGTGCCATCACGAGGGGGGGCAACTACGAGCAGTACTTC. The chain employs TRBV10-3 and TRBJ2-7; weak D call: TRBD2 (7 bases). Trimming removed 7 bases at V and 3 bases at J, with 13 bases between. CDR3 length equals 13 residues. Per germline, CDR1 ENHRY and CDR2 SYGVKD.

This clone was detected once. The chain recombines TRBV29-1 with TRBJ1-2, with 8 bases that match TRBD1. J was trimmed by 11 bases and V by 6 bases; bases with no gene match: 14. The CDR3 spans 13 residues. Germline V gene lookup returns CDR1 SQVTM and CDR2 ANQGSEA. CDR3 nucleotides: TGCAGCGTCTCTGGACAGGGCCAAGCTCGGTACACCTTC. Its translation: CSVSGQGQARYTF. Full variable domain (remainder filled in from reference TRBV29-1 and TRBJ1-2): SAVISQKPSRDICQRGTSLTIQCQVDSQVTMMFWYRQQPGQSLTLIATANQGSEATYESGFVIDKFPISRPNLTFSTLTVSNMSPEDSSIYLCSVSGQGQARYTFGSGTRLTVV.

The chain links TRBV5-1 to TRBJ2-5; D is unresolved. The CDR3 runs to 15 residues. Germline loops: CDR1 SGHRS, CDR2 YFSETQ. V lost 1 base, J lost 11 bases, and 21 bases lay in between. The CDR3 region has the DNA TGCGCCAGCAGCTTGTCCCCCGCGCGGTCAGAAGAGCAGTACTTC. Residues: CASSLSPARSEEQYF.

The V and J genes are TRBV6-6 and TRBJ1-1, with D maybe TRBD1 (5 bases). V shed 5 bases and J shed 2 bases, with 12 bases lying between them. The V gene's germline CDR1 is MNHNY and CDR2 SVGAGI (reference sequence). This CDR3 region has 14 residues. The CDR3 reads CASSTREVNTEAFF. In nucleotides, the CDR3 is TGTGCCAGCAGTACCAGGGAGGTAAACACTGAAGCTTTCTTT.

This clone was picked up a small number of times. The chain has TRBV14 and TRBJ2-2; 11 bases line up with TRBD2. CDR1 SGHDN and CDR2 FVKESK come from the germline V gene. Losses at the gene ends were 0 bases for V and 0 bases for J; bases not matched to a gene: 6. This CDR3 contains 19 residues. CDR3: CASSQESWTSGPNTGELFF. CDR3 bases: TGTGCCAGCAGCCAAGAATCGTGGACTAGCGGGCCGAACACCGGGGAGCTGTTTTTT.

The gene calls are TRBV4-2 and TRBJ1-4, with 9 bases matching TRBD1. Trimming cost V 4 bases and J 7 bases; bases outside gene matches: 7. CDR1 is LGHNA and CDR2 is YNFKEQ in the germline V gene. CDR3 length equals 15 residues. This chain's CDR3 is CASSPKDRGGEKLFF. The CDR3 bases are TGTGCCAGCAGCCCAAAAGACAGGGGGGGTGAAAAACTGTTTTTT.

V is TRBV7-9 and J is TRBJ2-1, with D tentatively TRBD1 (6 bases). Germline-derived CDR1 and CDR2 are SEHNR and FQNEAQ (reference sequence). Trimming cost V 5 bases and J 13 bases, with 18 bases left between them. The CDR3 covers 13 residues. The CDR3 DNA reads TGTGCCAGCAGCACCGGAGACGGACAGAAACAGTTCTTC. It specifies CASSTGDGQKQFF.

This clone was picked up a small number of times. The chain recombines TRBV7-2 with TRBJ1-5, with D perhaps matching TRBD1 (5 bases). V was shortened by 10 bases and J by 0 bases, with 7 bases between the two germline ends. CDR3 length: 12 residues. Germline CDR1 and CDR2: SGHTA and FQGNSA. The CDR3 loop reads CATGGSNQPQHF. CDR3 coding DNA: TGTGCCACCGGGGGTAGCAATCAGCCCCAGCATTTT. The full variable domain, completed using reference TRBV7-2 and TRBJ1-5, is GAGVSQSPSNKVTEKGKDVELRCDPISGHTALYWYRQSLGQGLEFLIYFQGNSAPDKSGLPSDRFSAERTGGSVSTLTIQRTQQEDSAVYLCATGGSNQPQHFGDGTRLSIL.

By share, this clone counts as medium-sized. The chain links TRBV10-3 to TRBJ2-4; 7 bases are shared with TRBD2. V shed 6 bases, J shed 8 bases, and the junction held 7 bases outside the gene matches. CDR1 is ENHRY, CDR2 SYGVKD, per germline. This CDR3 is built from 13 residues. The CDR3 nucleotides are TGTGCCATCAGGGGGGACTATCGGGACATTCAGTACTTC. This gives the protein CAIRGDYRDIQYF.

This clone has only a few counts. This sequence joins TRBV11-3 and TRBJ2-1, with 9 bases identical to TRBD2. The CDR3 is 17 residues long. Germline assignment: CDR1 SGHNT and CDR2 YENEEA. The J segment lost 7 bases and the V segment lost 2 bases, leaving 12 bases of the junction unmatched. The CDR3 spells CASSLKGGGLATNEQFF. The CDR3 DNA follows: TGTGCCAGCAGCTTAAAAGGTGGGGGACTAGCTACGAATGAGCAGTTCTTC.

This clone was counted a single time. The V gene is TRBV5-4, the J gene TRBJ2-6; 8 bases line up with TRBD1. The trim removed 1 base at V and 0 bases at J, leaving 3 bases unmatched. The CDR3 totals 17 residues. Germline lookup yields CDR1 SGHNT and CDR2 YYREEE (reference sequence). CDR3 loop: CASSLQGAGSGANVLTF. CDR3 in DNA: TGTGCCAGCAGCTTGCAGGGGGCGGGCTCTGGGGCCAACGTCCTGACTTTC. The full variable domain, with the rest looked up from reference TRBV5-4 and TRBJ2-6, is ETGVTQSPTHLIKTRGQQVTLRCSSQSGHNTVSWYQQALGQGPQFIFQYYREEENGRGNFPPRFSGLQFPNYSSELNVNALELDDSALYLCASSLQGAGSGANVLTFGAGSRLTVL.

This clone showed up just a few times. V is TRBV19 and J is TRBJ2-7, with a weak D call TRBD2 (6 bases). Trimming took 9 bases from V and 3 from J, leaving 9 bases between them. Per the germline V gene, CDR1 is LNHDA and CDR2 is SQIVND (reference sequence). The CDR3 contains 11 residues. CDR3 sequence: CASTEGYEQYF. CDR3 coding DNA: TGTGCCAGCACGGAGGGCTACGAGCAGTACTTC.

This clone was picked up a small number of times. The chain carries TRBV28 and TRBJ1-2; 7 nucleotides agree with TRBD1. V was clipped by 5 bases and J by 3 bases; unmatched bases: 9. The germline V gene has CDR1 MDHEN and CDR2 SYDVKM. The CDR3 runs to 15 residues. CDR3 bases: TGTGCCAGCAGTCAGCTAGGACAGGATCACTATGGCTACACCTTC. Amino acid sequence: CASSQLGQDHYGYTF.

This clone was seen a handful of times. This chain connects TRBV29-1 to TRBJ2-1, with 8 bases identical to TRBD1. The CDR3 sequence is 13 residues long. Trimming at V came to 3 bases and at J to 4 bases, leaving 2 bases not matched to a gene. From germline, CDR1 is SQVTM and CDR2 ANQGSEA. CDR3 DNA sequence: TGCAGCGTTGAGCACAGGGGGTACAATGAGCAGTTCTTC. This sequence encodes CSVEHRGYNEQFF.

CDR3 coding DNA: TGTGCCAGCAACCCCAGACTCCCCTACGAGCAGTACTTC. It codes for CASNPRLPYEQYF. The chain uses TRBV2 and TRBJ2-7; D gene unclear. The CDR3 spans 13 residues. The V and J ends lost 7 bases and 2 bases respectively, with 12 bases between them. Germline V CDR1 and CDR2: SNHLY, FYNNEI. The full variable domain, completed using reference TRBV2 and TRBJ2-7, is EPEVTQTPSHQVTQMGQEVILRCVPISNHLYFYWYRQILGQKVEFLVSFYNNEISEKSEIFDDQFSVERPDGSNFTLKIRSTKLEDSAMYFCASNPRLPYEQYFGPGTRLTVT.

The chain is built from TRBV5-1 and TRBJ2-7; TRBD2 might be the D (6 bases). Germline V gene lookup returns CDR1 SGHRS and CDR2 YFSETQ. Trimming shortened V by 3 bases and J by 5 bases, and 15 bases separated the two germline ends. The CDR3 runs 14 residues. Here the CDR3 reads CASSSGLAPDEQYF. The CDR3 nucleotides are TGCGCCAGCAGCTCGGGACTCGCTCCGGACGAGCAGTACTTC.

The chain couples TRBV29-1 to TRBJ2-7; 9 positions agree with TRBD1. CDR3 length: 12 residues. V trimming: 6 bases; J trimming: 7 bases; junction bases outside the gene matches: 7. Germline values: CDR1 SQVTM, CDR2 ANQGSEA. The CDR3 nucleotides are TGCAGCGTCGCGGACAGGGGCTGGGAGCAGTACTTC. The encoded protein is CSVADRGWEQYF.

The rearrangement uses TRBV2 and TRBJ2-1; the match to TRBD1 covers 12 bases. The CDR3 runs to 15 residues. V lost 3 bases, J lost 8 bases, and 5 bases stayed unmatched. CDR1 and CDR2 from the germline V gene are SNHLY and FYNNEI. The DNA for the CDR3 is TGTGCCAGCAGTGACTGGGACAGGGGGCTATATGAGCAGTTCTTC. Translation: CASSDWDRGLYEQFF.

The chain couples TRBV18 to TRBJ2-3, with TRBD1 as a possible D gene (5 bases). Per germline, CDR1 KGHSH and CDR2 LQKENI. The CDR3 is made up of 14 amino acids. The V gene lost 1 base and the J gene lost 3 bases, with 8 bases spanning the gap. CDR3 in amino acids: CASSPQGLTDTQYF. As DNA, the CDR3 is TGTGCCAGCTCACCACAGGGGTTGACAGATACGCAGTATTTT.

The table lists this clone with a few counts. The chain couples TRBV7-9 to TRBJ1-4; no firm D call. This CDR3 is built from 14 residues. V was pared by 1 base and J by 7 bases, with 10 bases between. From germline, CDR1 is SEHNR and CDR2 FQNEAQ (reference sequence). The CDR3 region is CASSLEQFAEKLFF. The CDR3 bases are TGTGCCAGCAGCTTAGAACAGTTTGCTGAAAAACTGTTTTTT.

The gene calls are TRBV5-1 and TRBJ2-7; TRBD1 matches at 9 bases. The CDR3 has 14 residues. V was pared by 0 bases and J by 9 bases, with 7 bases of the junction left unmatched. Germline V gives CDR1 SGHRS, CDR2 YFSETQ. Written as DNA, the CDR3 is TGCGCCAGCAGCTTGGAACAGGGGGCACGCGGGCAGTACTTC. This codes for CASSLEQGARGQYF.

This clone was observed a handful of times. The chain uses TRBV2 and TRBJ2-1, with D hard to call. The CDR3 spans 11 residues. Germline assignment: CDR1 SNHLY and CDR2 FYNNEI. V lost 7 bases, J lost 7 bases, and 8 bases lay in between. For the CDR3, the DNA is TGTGCCAGCACCGTACGGAATGAGCAGTTCTTC. Amino acids: CASTVRNEQFF.

This clone was seen only a few times. The V gene is TRBV5-1, the J gene TRBJ2-1, with 9 bases aligning to TRBD1. The junction had 7 bases not matched to a gene; V was cut back by 0 bases and J by 0 bases. The CDR3 is made up of 18 amino acids. Germline lookup yields CDR1 SGHRS and CDR2 YFSETQ. In DNA, the CDR3 is TGCGCCAGCAGCTTGGATATAGACAGGGGGTACTCCTACAATGAGCAGTTCTTC. Translated, it gives CASSLDIDRGYSYNEQFF.

V usage is TRBV4-3 and J usage is TRBJ2-3; weak D call: TRBD2 (6 bases). Germline CDR1 LGHNA, CDR2 YSLEER. The ends were cut back, 1 base at V and 4 bases at J, with 18 bases in the middle. This CDR3 comprises 17 residues. The CDR3 DNA reads TGCGCCAGCAGCCAAGGACGGAGGGCAGGAGAATCAGATACGCAGTATTTT. It translates to CASSQGRRAGESDTQYF.

This clone appeared once. The rearrangement links TRBV7-2 to TRBJ2-5, with 9 bases that match TRBD1. Germline trimming cut 5 bases from V and 5 bases from J; bases unmatched to any gene: 6. CDR1 and CDR2 (germline): SGHTA, FQGNSA. This CDR3 spans 14 amino acids. This chain's CDR3 is CASSKSDRGETQYF. CDR3 in DNA: TGTGCCAGCAGCAAATCCGACAGGGGGGAGACCCAGTACTTC. Full variable domain (outside the CDR3, taken from reference TRBV7-2 and TRBJ2-5): GAGVSQSPSNKVTEKGKDVELRCDPISGHTALYWYRQSLGQGLEFLIYFQGNSAPDKSGLPSDRFSAERTGGSVSTLTIQRTQQEDSAVYLCASSKSDRGETQYFGPGTRLLVL.